Following are 10 T cell receptor beta chains from one sample sequenced in a study of T cells in women clearing cervical HPV infection. Some clones are missing from TCRdb's copy, which holds only in-frame ones; the method was immunoSEQ multiplex PCR. The sample has tens of thousands of clones; the top ten hold 6.7%. Sequenced sample: blood buffy coat. The receptors here all came from a woman between 18 and 69 years old with a cervical HPV16 infection that either progressed to CIN3+ or cleared (not recorded which).

Comment on this clone: The missing CDR3 end, 3 residues past where the read stops, is filled in from the germline J gene. This chain connects TRBV4-1 to TRBJ2-3; D may be TRBD1 (6 bases). The CDR3 is 17 residues long. V dropped 2 bases and J dropped 0 bases, with 15 bases sitting between them. CDR1 is MGHRA, CDR2 YSYEKL, per germline. The sequenced part of the CDR3 DNA is TGCGCCAGCAGCCAATCTAAAAGGACAGATAGCACAGATACG. This translates into CASSQSKRTDSTDT. The whole CDR3 region reads CASSQSKRTDSTDTQYF.

Concerning this clone itself: The read falls 3 residues short of the CDR3 end, and the missing part is taken from the germline J gene. The gene calls are TRBV29-1 and TRBJ1-2, with D possibly TRBD1 on 6 matching bases. Trimming removed 3 bases from V and 4 bases from J, with 9 bases in between. The length of the CDR3 is 12 residues. Germline assignment: CDR1 SQVTM and CDR2 ANQGSEA. The CDR3 reads CSVDPTGYGYTF. CDR3 bases read: TGCAGCGTTGACCCGACAGGCTATGGC. The full variable domain, in which reference TRBV29-1 and TRBJ1-2 provide the parts outside the CDR3, is SAVISQKPSRDICQRGTSLTIQCQVDSQVTMMFWYRQQPGQSLTLIATANQGSEATYESGFVIDKFPISRPNLTFSTLTVSNMSPEDSSIYLCSVDPTGYGYTFGSGTRLTVV.

Regarding this clone: The CDR3 goes on 3 residues after the read ends, and that part is filled in from the germline J gene. This sequence joins TRBV19 and TRBJ1-3; 7 bases are a match to TRBD1. The CDR3 totals 15 residues. CDR1 is LNHDA and CDR2 is SQIVND in the germline V gene (reference sequence). V lost 5 bases, J lost 0 bases, and 4 bases stayed unmatched. The sequenced CDR3 bases are TGTGCCAGTAGTCTTGGACAGGCCTCTGGAAACACC. Protein: CASSLGQASGNT. The entire CDR3 protein reads CASSLGQASGNTIYF.

For this clone: With the read ending 3 residues before the CDR3 end, the germline J gene is used to fill in that end. The chain has TRBV19 and TRBJ2-7; the D gene is possibly TRBD1 (5 bases). Per germline, CDR1 LNHDA and CDR2 SQIVND (reference sequence). The CDR3 runs to 13 residues. Trimming shortened V by 3 bases and J by 2 bases, and 8 bases separated the two germline ends. This chain's CDR3 is CASSIATAYEQYF. CDR3 DNA (partial): TGTGCCAGTAGTATCGCGACAGCCTACGAG.

A remark on this clone: With the read ending 3 residues before the CDR3 end, the germline J gene is used to fill in that end. This rearrangement joins TRBV20-1 to TRBJ1-6; D might be TRBD1 (5 bases). Germline assignment: CDR1 DFQATT and CDR2 SNEGSKA (reference sequence). CDR3 length: 16 amino acids. Trimming shortened V by 1 base and J by 5 bases, and 15 bases separated the two germline ends. CDR3 bases read: TGCAGTGCTAGAGGGGAGACAGTAACCGATAATTCACCC. Translation gives CSARGETVTDNSP. The full CDR3 reads CSARGETVTDNSPLHF.

With regard to this clone: The read ends 3 residues early relative to the CDR3; the germline J gene fills the gap. The chain is built from TRBV7-2 and TRBJ1-5, with TRBD1 matching 11 bases. The ends lost 7 bases at V and 5 bases at J; junction bases unmatched: 7. The length of the CDR3 is 15 residues. CDR1 SGHTA and CDR2 FQGNSA come from the germline V gene. Incomplete CDR3 DNA: TGTGCCAGCACCGTCGGGACAGGGGGTGATCAGCCC. Encoded protein: CASTVGTGGDQP. The full CDR3 protein reads CASTVGTGGDQPQHF.

Points on this clone: With the read ending 3 residues before the CDR3 end, the germline J gene is used to fill in that end. The same CDR3 also results from other DNA sequences found in this sample. The chain recombines TRBV5-1 with TRBJ2-3; no clear D gene. The CDR3 has 12 amino acids. Germline CDR1 and CDR2: SGHRS and YFSETQ. The CDR3 spells CASSLGLETQYF. The DNA read from the CDR3 is TGCGCCAGCAGCTTAGGGTTAGAGACG.

A word on this clone: The read falls 3 residues short of the CDR3 end, and the missing part is taken from the germline J gene. The V gene is TRBV2, the J gene TRBJ1-6; tentatively, D is TRBD1 (6 bases). Trimming pared 8 bases from V and 6 bases from J, leaving 17 bases between. Looked up from germline, CDR1 is SNHLY and CDR2 is FYNNEI. The CDR3 extends over 15 amino acids. The CDR3: CASVASDRLNSPLHF. The part of the CDR3 DNA that was read is TGTGCCAGCGTTGCGTCCGACAGGCTTAATTCACCC.

Partial CDR3 DNA: TGTGCCAGCTCACCACCGAGTACCGGGACAGTAGGCTATGGC. Its protein is CASSPPSTGTVGYG. The whole CDR3 reads CASSPPSTGTVGYGYTF. The chain has TRBV18 and TRBJ1-2; 7 bases line up with TRBD1. The read is 3 residues too short to cover the CDR3 end, so that end is filled in from the germline J gene. The CDR3 totals 17 residues. The ends lost 0 bases at V and 4 bases at J; junction bases unmatched: 11. Germline V gene lookup returns CDR1 KGHSH and CDR2 LQKENI.

As to this clone: The read ends 3 residues early relative to the CDR3; the germline J gene fills the gap. The chain carries TRBV20-1 and TRBJ2-2, with TRBD2 matching 8 bases. The germline V gene encodes CDR1 DFQATT and CDR2 SNEGSKA (reference sequence). J was trimmed by 3 bases and V by 5 bases; bases with no gene match: 8. The CDR3 consists of 15 residues. The CDR3 loop reads CSAVPGLVHTGELFF. CDR3 bases read: TGCAGTGCTGTTCCGGGACTAGTACACACCGGGGAG.